This is a list of T cell receptor beta chains from one sample in a study of PD-1 blockade in classical Hodgkin lymphoma. This table comes from immunoSEQ multiplex PCR, and its TCRdb copy is limited to in-frame clones, with some not included. The data show about 30,000 clones, with about 70% seen just once and around 3.7% held by the top ten. The sequences come from peripheral blood mononuclear cells (PBMCs), collected before the second cycle of nivolumab. Receptors originate from a human donor with classical Hodgkin lymphoma. Both conserved end residues are part of each CDR3. Fields, in order: J gene, V gene, clone size, CDR3 length, D gene, CDR3 protein, CDR3 DNA. The D gene is left open where the match is weak. Clone sizes are given selectively: once, few, many, or a class where the clone is expanded.

j_gene: TRBJ2-2
v_gene: TRBV9
abundance: few
len: 14
d_gene: .
CDR3aa: CASSVGGDPGELFF
CDR3nt: TGTGCCAGCAGCGTAGGCGGGGACCCCGGGGAGCTGTTTTTT

j_gene: TRBJ2-6
v_gene: TRBV27
abundance: .
len: 16
d_gene: TRBD1
CDR3aa: CASRRDRSSGANVLTF
CDR3nt: TGTGCCAGCAGGCGGGACAGGTCCTCTGGGGCCAACGTCCTGACTTTC

j_gene: TRBJ1-1
v_gene: TRBV5-1
abundance: .
len: 13
d_gene: .
CDR3aa: CASSLVEDTEAFF
CDR3nt: TGCGCCAGCAGCTTGGTAGAGGACACTGAAGCTTTCTTT

j_gene: TRBJ2-3
v_gene: TRBV4-2
abundance: .
len: 16
d_gene: .
CDR3aa: CASSQDWGLSTDTQYF
CDR3nt: TGTGCCAGCAGCCAAGATTGGGGACTTAGCACAGATACGCAGTATTTT

j_gene: TRBJ2-1
v_gene: TRBV27
abundance: few
len: 14
d_gene: .
CDR3aa: CASSPSTPYNEQFF
CDR3nt: TGTGCCAGCAGTCCGTCGACGCCGTACAATGAGCAGTTCTTC

j_gene: TRBJ2-7
v_gene: TRBV7-6
abundance: .
len: 13
d_gene: .
CDR3aa: CASSLSVPYEQYF
CDR3nt: TGTGCCAGCAGCTTATCGGTACCTTACGAGCAGTACTTC

j_gene: TRBJ2-3
v_gene: TRBV28
abundance: few
len: 19
d_gene: TRBD2
CDR3aa: CASSIRTWRASGSTDTQYF
CDR3nt: TGTGCCAGCAGCATCCGAACATGGAGAGCTAGCGGTAGCACAGATACGCAGTATTTT

j_gene: TRBJ1-1
v_gene: TRBV28
abundance: .
len: 12
d_gene: .
CDR3aa: CARGRGDTEAFF
CDR3nt: TGTGCCAGAGGTCGAGGGGATACTGAAGCTTTCTTT

j_gene: TRBJ2-3
v_gene: TRBV30
abundance: few
len: 12
d_gene: TRBD2
CDR3aa: CAWPGGWDTQYF
CDR3nt: TGTGCCTGGCCGGGGGGGTGGGATACGCAGTATTTT

j_gene: TRBJ2-2
v_gene: TRBV7-2
abundance: .
len: 18
d_gene: TRBD2
CDR3aa: CASSSPARPSGGTGELFF
CDR3nt: TGTGCCAGCAGCTCCCCGGCCAGGCCATCGGGGGGCACCGGGGAGCTGTTTTTT

j_gene: TRBJ1-1
v_gene: TRBV7-2
abundance: .
len: 15
d_gene: .
CDR3aa: CASSFQSSGGFGAFF
CDR3nt: TGTGCCAGCAGCTTCCAGTCTTCTGGGGGTTTTGGAGCTTTCTTT

j_gene: TRBJ2-2
v_gene: TRBV5-4
abundance: .
len: 10
d_gene: .
CDR3aa: CASSLDHLFF
CDR3nt: TGTGCCAGCAGCTTGGATCACCTGTTTTTT

j_gene: TRBJ2-1
v_gene: TRBV5-6
abundance: .
len: 13
d_gene: TRBD1
CDR3aa: CASTRQGGNEQFF
CDR3nt: TGTGCCAGCACGAGACAGGGTGGGAATGAGCAGTTCTTC

j_gene: TRBJ2-3
v_gene: TRBV30
abundance: once
len: 18
d_gene: TRBD2
CDR3aa: CAWSTGTSGRRFSDTQYF
CDR3nt: TGTGCCTGGAGTACCGGGACTAGCGGGAGGAGGTTTTCAGATACGCAGTATTTT

j_gene: TRBJ2-3
v_gene: TRBV30
abundance: .
len: 16
d_gene: TRBD2
CDR3aa: CAWSVLSGRAGDTQYF
CDR3nt: TGTGCCTGGAGTGTACTCAGCGGGAGGGCCGGAGATACGCAGTATTTT

j_gene: TRBJ1-5
v_gene: TRBV28
abundance: .
len: 16
d_gene: .
CDR3aa: CASSSSLRDVSVSQHF
CDR3nt: TGTGCCAGCAGTTCCTCGTTGAGGGATGTATCAGTGTCCCAGCATTTT

j_gene: TRBJ2-7
v_gene: TRBV11-1
abundance: .
len: 15
d_gene: TRBD2
CDR3aa: CASSLLSSGSYEQYF
CDR3nt: TGTGCCAGCAGCTTACTCTCTAGCGGTTCCTACGAGCAGTACTTC

j_gene: TRBJ2-4
v_gene: TRBV11-2
abundance: .
len: 16
d_gene: .
CDR3aa: CASRSQGGGQKNIQYF
CDR3nt: TGTGCCAGCAGGTCCCAGGGGGGGGGACAGAAAAACATTCAGTACTTC

j_gene: TRBJ2-5
v_gene: TRBV7-2
abundance: few
len: 15
d_gene: .
CDR3aa: CASSLVRTPQETQYF
CDR3nt: TGTGCCAGCAGCTTAGTCCGGACACCCCAAGAGACCCAGTACTTC

j_gene: TRBJ2-7
v_gene: TRBV5-6
abundance: .
len: 18
d_gene: TRBD2
CDR3aa: CASSLGGRLAGVAGEQYF
CDR3nt: TGTGCCAGCAGCTTGGGTGGTCGACTAGCGGGAGTAGCTGGAGAGCAGTACTTC

j_gene: TRBJ1-2
v_gene: TRBV7-2
abundance: once
len: 14
d_gene: .
CDR3aa: CASSLEYSNYGYTF
CDR3nt: TGTGCCAGCAGCCTTGAGTACTCTAACTATGGCTACACCTTC

j_gene: TRBJ2-7
v_gene: TRBV6-1
abundance: .
len: 12
d_gene: TRBD1
CDR3aa: CASSRQGYEQYF
CDR3nt: TGTGCCAGCTCACGACAGGGGTACGAGCAGTACTTC

j_gene: TRBJ2-7
v_gene: TRBV10-3
abundance: .
len: 14
d_gene: TRBD1
CDR3aa: CAISGRDSSYEQYF
CDR3nt: TGTGCCATCAGTGGCCGGGACAGCTCCTACGAGCAGTACTTC